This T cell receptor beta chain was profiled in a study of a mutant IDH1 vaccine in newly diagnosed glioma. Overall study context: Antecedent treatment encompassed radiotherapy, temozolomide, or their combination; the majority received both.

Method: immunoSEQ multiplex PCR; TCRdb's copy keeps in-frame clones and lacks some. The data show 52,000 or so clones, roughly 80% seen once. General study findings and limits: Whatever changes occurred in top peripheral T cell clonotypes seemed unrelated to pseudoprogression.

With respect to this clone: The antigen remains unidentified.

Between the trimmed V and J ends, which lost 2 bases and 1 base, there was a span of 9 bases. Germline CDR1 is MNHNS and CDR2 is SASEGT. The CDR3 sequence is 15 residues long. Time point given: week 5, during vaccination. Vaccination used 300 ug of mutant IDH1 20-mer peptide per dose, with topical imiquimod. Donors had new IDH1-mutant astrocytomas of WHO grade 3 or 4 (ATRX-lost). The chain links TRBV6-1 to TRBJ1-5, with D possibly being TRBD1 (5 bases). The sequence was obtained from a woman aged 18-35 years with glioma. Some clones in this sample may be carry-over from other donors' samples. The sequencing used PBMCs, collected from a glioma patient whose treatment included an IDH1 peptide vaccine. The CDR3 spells CASSEIGASNQPQHF. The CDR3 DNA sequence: TGTGCCAGCAGTGAAATAGGGGCAAGCAATCAGCCCCAGCATTTT.